The next 14 T cell receptor beta chains were all read from a single sample in a study of cytomegalovirus exposure and HLA in healthy donors. The method was immunoSEQ multiplex PCR; TCRdb's version includes in-frame clones alone and lacks a portion of them. The sample holds roughly 59,000 clones, over 90% seen once. Sample: PBMCs. The receptors come from a man between 18 and 35 years old in good health and CMV-seropositive.

The chain is built from TRBV12-5 and TRBJ2-7; TRBD2 matches 11 bases. Germline V gives CDR1 LGHNT, CDR2 FRNRAP. The CDR3 consists of 15 residues. V gave up 3 bases and J gave up 4 bases; unmatched junction bases: 5. The CDR3 region is CASGFSSGRRYEQYF. The CDR3, as DNA: TGTGCTAGTGGTTTCTCTAGCGGGAGGAGGTACGAGCAGTACTTC.

The rearrangement links TRBV21-1 to TRBJ2-1; TRBD2, as called in the table, went unchecked against the DNA. TRBV21-1 is annotated as a pseudogene. The CDR3 extends over 12 amino acids. DNA of the CDR3: TGTTACTCGGCGGCGGGTTACAATGAGCAGTTCTTC. It is translated as CYSAAGYNEQFF.

The genes are TRBV7-9 and TRBJ2-4; maybe TRBD2 (6 bases). The V gene lost 6 bases and the J gene lost 6 bases, with 15 bases spanning the gap. The CDR3 contains 14 residues. The V gene's germline CDR1 is SEHNR and CDR2 FQNEAQ (reference sequence). In DNA, the CDR3 is TGTGCCAGCAGACCCGGAGCGGGCCCAAACATTCAGTACTTC. Protein product: CASRPGAGPNIQYF.

The rearrangement joins TRBV30 to TRBJ2-7, with D possibly being TRBD2 (5 bases). The ends were cut back, 3 bases at V and 0 bases at J, with 27 bases in the middle. This CDR3 region has 19 residues. Germline V gives CDR1 GTSNPN, CDR2 SVGIG (reference sequence). The CDR3, as DNA: TGTGCCTGGAGCCACGATAGCGTTACCGAGATTAATAACTCCTACGAGCAGTACTTC. It encodes CAWSHDSVTEINNSYEQYF.

CDR3 sequence (DNA): TGCGCCAGCAGTGAAGGTAGCGGGATTCTCAACACAGATACGCAGTATTTT. Translating it yields CASSEGSGILNTDTQYF. V and J are TRBV10-2 and TRBJ2-3; 8 nucleotides match TRBD2. In germline, CDR1 is WSHSY, CDR2 SAAADI. With V trimmed by 3 bases and J by 2 bases, 10 bases remained unmatched. The CDR3 contains 17 residues.

The chain links TRBV6-5 to TRBJ2-7; D gene unclear. V shed 2 bases and J shed 2 bases, with 10 bases lying between them. Germline values: CDR1 MNHEY, CDR2 SVGAGI. This CDR3 has 14 amino acids. This chain's CDR3 is CASSYIRVAYEQYF. Written as DNA, the CDR3 is TGTGCCAGCAGTTACATACGGGTGGCCTACGAGCAGTACTTC.

The gene calls are TRBV11-2 and TRBJ2-2; D is unclear. V was cut by 5 bases and J by 5 bases, with 9 bases left in between. In germline, CDR1 is SGHAT, CDR2 FQNNGV. The CDR3 runs to 13 residues. CDR3 loop: CASSVSGTGELFF. The CDR3 DNA is TGTGCCAGCAGCGTATCCGGGACCGGGGAGCTGTTTTTT.

This clone was found a few times. The chain combines TRBV19 with TRBJ2-7, with D possibly matching TRBD2 (5 bases). The germline V gene has CDR1 LNHDA and CDR2 SQIVND (reference sequence). The V and J ends lost 2 bases and 3 bases respectively, with 8 bases between them. The CDR3 has 13 amino acids. The CDR3 coding sequence is TGTGCCAGTAGTATAACGAGGGACTACGAGCAGTACTTC. This encodes CASSITRDYEQYF.

This clone was counted a single time. The CDR3 DNA reads as TGTGCCAGCAGCCGGCTCGGACTAGCGGGAGAGGGCTGGACAGATACGCAGTATTTT. This codes for CASSRLGLAGEGWTDTQYF. The rearrangement links TRBV11-2 to TRBJ2-3; 13 bases align to TRBD2. The CDR3 extends over 19 amino acids. Looked up from germline, CDR1 is SGHAT and CDR2 is FQNNGV. The junction had 14 bases not matched to a gene; V was cut back by 5 bases and J by 3 bases. The whole variable domain, filled in from reference TRBV11-2 and TRBJ2-3, reads EAGVAQSPRYKIIEKRQSVAFWCNPISGHATLYWYQQILGQGPKLLIQFQNNGVVDDSQLPKDRFSAERLKGVDSTLKIQPAKLEDSAVYLCASSRLGLAGEGWTDTQYFGPGTRLTVL.

V and J are TRBV28 and TRBJ1-4; no clear D. The CDR3 has 13 residues. Looked up from germline, CDR1 is MDHEN and CDR2 is SYDVKM. Trimming took 3 bases from V and 8 from J, leaving 10 bases between them. The CDR3 spells CASSLRVIEKLFF. The CDR3 DNA reads as TGTGCCAGCAGTTTGAGGGTAATAGAAAAACTGTTTTTT.

About this clone: This CDR3 fails to terminate in the conserved phenylalanine or tryptophan, so it likely reflects a read error. The DNA is omitted, as the CDR3 cannot be located on it reliably, and the CDR3 follows TCRdb's listing. V gene TRBV11-1 combines with J gene TRBJ2-3; TRBD2 reflects the table's D call only, with no check against the DNA. The CDR3 adds up to 9 amino acids, both ends counted. Germline V gene sequence: CDR1 SGHAT, CDR2 FQDESV (reference sequence). CDR3 residues: CASSYGLEG.

This chain uses TRBV7-9 with TRBJ1-3; maybe TRBD1 (6 bases). CDR3 length equals 16 residues. CDR1 is SEHNR and CDR2 is FQNEAQ in the germline V gene (reference sequence). The germline V and J ends were trimmed by 7 bases and 0 bases, with 16 bases remaining between them. CDR3 DNA: TGTGCCAGCACCCTGACAGGACCCAACTCTGGAAACACCATATATTTT. It is translated as CASTLTGPNSGNTIYF.

The genes are TRBV7-4 and TRBJ2-7, with D unclear. V shed 4 bases and J shed 3 bases, with 13 bases lying between them. The CDR3 spans 14 residues. Germline loops: CDR1 SGHVT, CDR2 SQSDAQ. As DNA, the CDR3 is TGTGCCAGCAGCTCTAGAGTGGCCTTCTACGAGCAGTACTTC. Protein sequence: CASSSRVAFYEQYF.

The rearrangement joins TRBV5-1 to TRBJ2-1; 7 nucleotides line up with TRBD1. Trimming took 3 bases from V and 3 from J; bases not matched to a gene: 6. Germline V gives CDR1 SGHRS, CDR2 YFSETQ. This CDR3 comprises 15 residues. The CDR3, as DNA: TGCGCCAGCAGCTCGGGACAGTCGGGCTACAATGAGCAGTTCTTC. Protein product: CASSSGQSGYNEQFF.